One TCR beta chain is described in this entry. This entry comes from a study of blood T cell repertoires in COVID-19. In the study overall: Collection of acute and convalescent COVID-19 samples took place in the United States, Italy and Spain. PBMCs, B-cell-depleted T cells, or T cells provided the cDNA or gDNA that made up the material.

The authors' processing: The assay estimated nucleated cells by amplifying reference gene primers. TCRdb's table, derived via immunoSEQ multiplex PCR, lists solely in-frame clones and lacks some. The V and J calls and clone size come from that table; D and trimming were worked out from the DNA. The sample lists about 160,000 clones; 85% were seen once. Germline CDR1 SGHTA, CDR2 FQGTGA. The CDR3 is 14 amino acids. V was clipped by 2 bases and J by 1 base, with 8 bases between them. The sequencing sample was made of peripheral blood. The clonotype was recovered from a human donor with acute or convalescent COVID-19. The donor label of this sample is uncertain. This chain links TRBV7-3 with TRBJ1-1; D gene ambiguous. For the CDR3, the DNA is TGTGCCAGCAGCTTACCGGGTACGAACACTGAAGCTTTCTTT. Amino acid sequence: CASSLPGTNTEAFF. The full variable domain, with the rest looked up from reference TRBV7-3 and TRBJ1-1, is GAGVSQTPSNKVTEKGKYVELRCDPISGHTALYWYRQSLGQGPEFLIYFQGTGAADDSGLPNDRFFAVRPEGSVSTLKIQRTERGDSAVYLCASSLPGTNTEAFFGQGTRLTVV.